These 14 T cell receptor beta chains were sequenced from one sample in a study of T-cell memory formation after mild COVID-19. TCRdb re-analysed the 5' RACE reads in MiXCR, keeping a single row per CDR3 protein. This sample has a few hundred thousand distinct CDR3 sequences; less than 25% occur once, and the top ten carry about 8.4%. Sequencing was carried out using PBMCs or a T cell subset sorted from them (not recorded which). The receptors were gathered from an adult woman who had mild COVID-19 (a few samples of this study predate the infection). Cell type and time point are not known.

This clonotype was seen a few times. The V call is TRBV7-9, the J call TRBJ2-3; 12 bases map to TRBD2. Germline V gene data show CDR1 as SEHNR and CDR2 as FQNEAQ (reference sequence). The J segment lost 6 bases and the V segment lost 6 bases, leaving 13 bases of the junction unmatched. This CDR3 has 17 residues. The CDR3 loop reads CASRGTASGRAHDTQYF. CDR3 nucleotides: TGTGCCAGCAGAGGGACGGCTAGCGGGAGGGCCCACGATACGCAGTATTTT.

The sample holds many counts of this clonotype. The chain uses TRBV7-2 and TRBJ2-1, with 7 bases that match TRBD2. V lost 3 bases, J lost 4 bases, and 3 bases stayed unmatched. Germline V gene lookup returns CDR1 SGHTA and CDR2 FQGNSA. The CDR3 extends over 14 amino acids. The CDR3 region has the DNA TGTGCCAGCAGCTTGGGAGCGGGGTACAATGAGCAGTTCTTC. It yields the protein CASSLGAGYNEQFF.

V gene TRBV11-2 combines with J gene TRBJ1-6; unclear D gene. In germline, CDR1 is SGHAT, CDR2 FQNNGV. This CDR3 is 12 amino acids long. V lost 5 bases to trimming and J lost 13 bases, with 12 bases between them. The CDR3 here is CASSTGIYPLHF. The CDR3 coding sequence is TGTGCCAGCAGCACCGGGATTTATCCCCTCCACTTT.

This clonotype appeared a few times. This sequence joins TRBV18 and TRBJ1-3; 7 bases map to TRBD1. Germline CDR1 is KGHSH and CDR2 is LQKENI. Losses at the gene ends were 6 bases for V and 0 bases for J; bases not matched to a gene: 5. This CDR3 contains 15 residues. The CDR3 protein is CASSLGTASGNTIYF. The CDR3 bases are TGTGCCAGCTCCCTAGGGACAGCCTCTGGAAACACCATATATTTT.

The chain carries TRBV29-1 and TRBJ2-7; 13 bases fit TRBD2. Germline V gives CDR1 SQVTM, CDR2 ANQGSEA. Unmatched junction bases numbered 8, after V lost 3 bases and J lost 3 bases. The CDR3 runs to 16 residues. This chain's CDR3 is CSVEDPGLAGFYEQYF. The DNA for the CDR3 is TGCAGCGTTGAGGATCCGGGACTAGCGGGGTTCTACGAGCAGTACTTC.

This clonotype has only a few counts. V usage is TRBV5-8 and J usage is TRBJ1-1, with 10 bases that match TRBD1. The CDR3 covers 15 residues. Germline CDR1 SGHTS, CDR2 YDEGEE. V shed 0 bases and J 11 bases; nucleotides not matched to a gene: 10. The CDR3 spells CASSLGGQGGVLAFF. In nucleotides, the CDR3 is TGTGCCAGCAGCTTGGGTGGACAGGGGGGCGTTCTGGCTTTCTTT.

This clonotype was recorded only once. The gene calls are TRBV6-2 or TRBV6-3 and TRBJ2-3; 11 bases map to TRBD2. The CDR3 totals 17 residues. Trimming at V came to 2 bases and at J to 1 base, leaving 5 bases not matched to a gene. Looked up from germline, CDR1 is MNHEY and CDR2 is SVGEGT. The CDR3 spells CASSYGTSGRGTDTQYF. CDR3 DNA: TGTGCCAGCAGTTACGGAACTAGCGGGAGAGGCACAGATACGCAGTATTTT.

J is TRBJ2-5 and V is TRBV29-1, with D possibly being TRBD2 (7 bases). The V end lost 7 bases, the J end lost 4 bases, and 16 bases lay between the germline ends. The CDR3 sequence is 13 residues long. Germline V lookup: CDR1 SQVTM, CDR2 ANQGSEA. The CDR3: CSEEGGLGETQYF. DNA for the CDR3: TGCAGCGAGGAGGGGGGGCTGGGAGAGACCCAGTACTTC.

This clonotype was detected a few times. The gene calls are TRBV6-2 or TRBV6-3 and TRBJ1-1; 7 nucleotides agree with TRBD1. V was pared by 4 bases and J by 0 bases, with 5 bases of the junction left unmatched. CDR3 length: 15 residues. CDR1 and CDR2 (germline): MNHEY, SVGEGT. CDR3 loop: CASSFPGQLNTEAFF. The CDR3, as DNA: TGTGCCAGCAGTTTCCCGGGACAGCTGAACACTGAAGCTTTCTTT.

With respect to this clonotype: This could be a read error, since a much larger clone is one nucleotide away. The rearrangement links TRBV20-1 to TRBJ2-1; 8 bases align to TRBD1. The germline gives CDR1 DFQATT, CDR2 SNEGSKA (reference sequence). The CDR3 spans 13 residues. In nucleotides, the CDR3 is TGCAGTGCTAGGGACAGGGCCGGGACTGAGAAGTTCTTC. Amino acid sequence: CSARDRAGTEKFF.

This clonotype was observed many times. The rearrangement uses TRBV6-5 and TRBJ1-6, with a tentative D call TRBD1 (5 bases). This CDR3 comprises 14 residues. Germline V gene lookup returns CDR1 MNHEY and CDR2 SVGAGI. Deletions cut 4 bases from V and 7 bases from J, with 11 bases between. DNA for the CDR3: TGTGCCAGCAGTTCTGGGACTGAAAATTCACCCCTCCACTTT. Its protein product is CASSSGTENSPLHF.

In its sample, this clonotype was seen a few times. The rearrangement links TRBV12-3 or TRBV12-4 to TRBJ2-3; a possible D gene is TRBD2 (6 bases). CDR3 length: 16 amino acids. Between the trimmed V and J ends, which lost 8 bases and 5 bases, there was a span of 23 bases. The CDR3 DNA sequence: TGTGCCAGCTCTTCGGGGGACGAGGGAGGTAAAGATACGCAGTATTTT. Protein sequence: CASSSGDEGGKDTQYF.

The rearrangement links TRBV7-2 to TRBJ2-1; a weak D match, TRBD2 (5 bases). The V and J ends lost 2 bases and 4 bases respectively, with 15 bases between them. The CDR3 loop spans 16 amino acids. The germline V gene encodes CDR1 SGHTA and CDR2 FQGNSA. DNA for the CDR3: TGTGCCAGCAGCTTACTGGCTAGCTCCGTGTACAATGAGCAGTTCTTC. It is translated as CASSLLASSVYNEQFF.

The table lists this clonotype with a few counts. CDR3: CAWSVPGTDTQYF. The CDR3 coding sequence is TGTGCCTGGAGTGTACCGGGCACAGATACGCAGTATTTT. The V call is TRBV30, the J call TRBJ2-3; D gene ambiguous. Germline CDR1 and CDR2: GTSNPN and SVGIG (reference sequence). CDR3 length equals 13 residues. V was trimmed by 0 bases and J by 1 base, leaving 5 bases between them. Variable domain in full (rest from reference TRBV30 and TRBJ2-3): SQTIHQWPATLVQPVGSPLSLECTVEGTSNPNLYWYRQAAGRGLQLLFYSVGIGQISSEVPQNLSASRPQDRQFILSSKKLLLSDSGFYLCAWSVPGTDTQYFGPGTRLTVL.